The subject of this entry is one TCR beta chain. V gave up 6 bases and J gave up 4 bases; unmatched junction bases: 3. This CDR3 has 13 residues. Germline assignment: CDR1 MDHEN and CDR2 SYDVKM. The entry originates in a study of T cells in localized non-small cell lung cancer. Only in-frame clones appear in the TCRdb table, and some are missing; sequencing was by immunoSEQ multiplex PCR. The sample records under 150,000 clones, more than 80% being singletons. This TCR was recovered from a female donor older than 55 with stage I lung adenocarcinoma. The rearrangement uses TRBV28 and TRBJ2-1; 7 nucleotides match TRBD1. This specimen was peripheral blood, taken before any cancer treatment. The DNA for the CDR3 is TGTGCCAGCAGAGAGGGGGCTTACAATGAGCAGTTCTTC. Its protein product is CASREGAYNEQFF.